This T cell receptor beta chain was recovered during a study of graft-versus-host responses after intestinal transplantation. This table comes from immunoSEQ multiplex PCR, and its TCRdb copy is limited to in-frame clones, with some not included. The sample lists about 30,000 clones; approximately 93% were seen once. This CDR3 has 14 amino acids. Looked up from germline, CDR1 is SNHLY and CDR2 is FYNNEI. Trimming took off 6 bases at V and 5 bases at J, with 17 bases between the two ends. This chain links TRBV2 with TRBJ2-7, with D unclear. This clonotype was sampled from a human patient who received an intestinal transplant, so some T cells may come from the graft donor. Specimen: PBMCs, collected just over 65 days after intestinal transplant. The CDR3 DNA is TGTGCCAGCAGGCAGACAAGGTCGGGCAACGAGCAGTACTTC. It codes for CASRQTRSGNEQYF.